This T cell receptor beta chain was identified during a study of tumor and adjacent non-tumor tissue in lung cancer. TCRbeta libraries were built with three rounds of nested PCR, modified from ARM-PCR. MiXCR was run by TCRdb on the multiplex PCR reads, yielding one entry per CDR3 protein. The data show roughly 49,000 distinct CDR3 sequences, 70% to 80% seen once. The CDR3 has 15 residues. Looked up from germline, CDR1 is MNHNY and CDR2 is SVGAGI (reference sequence). The template was RNA from unsorted bulk tissue. Distant lung tissue was collected more than 3 cm away from the tumor edge. A remark on this clonotype: An end of the junction differs from the germline gene, which may be a read error.

The sample consisted of distant non-tumor lung tissue. The sequence derives from an older woman with non-small cell lung cancer. The rearrangement links TRBV6-6 to TRBJ2-7, with 8 nucleotides matching TRBD1. The CDR3 sequence is CASSRHTGGDYERYF. The CDR3 DNA reads as TGTGCCAGCAGTCGCCATACAGGGGGAGACTATGAGCGGTACTTC.